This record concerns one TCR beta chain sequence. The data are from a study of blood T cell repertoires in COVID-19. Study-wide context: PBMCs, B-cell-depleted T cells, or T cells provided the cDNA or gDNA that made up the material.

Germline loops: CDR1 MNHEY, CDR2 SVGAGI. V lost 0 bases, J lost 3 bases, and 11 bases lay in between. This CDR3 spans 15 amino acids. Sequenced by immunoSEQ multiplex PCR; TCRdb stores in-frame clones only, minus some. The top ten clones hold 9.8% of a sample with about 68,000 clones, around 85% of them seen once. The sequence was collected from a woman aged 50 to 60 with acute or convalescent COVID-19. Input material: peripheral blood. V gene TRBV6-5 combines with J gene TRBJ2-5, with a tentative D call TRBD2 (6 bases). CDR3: CASSYSAGTEETQYF. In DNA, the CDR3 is TGTGCCAGCAGTTACTCGGCGGGGACTGAAGAGACCCAGTACTTC.